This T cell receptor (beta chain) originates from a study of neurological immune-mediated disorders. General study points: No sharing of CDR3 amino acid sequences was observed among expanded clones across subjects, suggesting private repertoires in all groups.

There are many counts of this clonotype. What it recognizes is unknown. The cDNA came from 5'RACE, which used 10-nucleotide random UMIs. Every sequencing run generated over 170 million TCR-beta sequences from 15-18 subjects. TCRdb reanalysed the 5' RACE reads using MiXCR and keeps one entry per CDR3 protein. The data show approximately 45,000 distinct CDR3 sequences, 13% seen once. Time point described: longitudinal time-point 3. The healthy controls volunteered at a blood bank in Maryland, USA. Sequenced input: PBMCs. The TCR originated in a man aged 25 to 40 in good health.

DNA of the CDR3: TGTGCCAGCAGCTTAGTAGGGCAGGGCTCTAACATTCAGTACTTC. Amino acids: CASSLVGQGSNIQYF. This chain connects TRBV7-2 to TRBJ2-4, with D possibly being TRBD1 (5 bases). The CDR3 is 15 amino acids. Germline loops: CDR1 SGHTA, CDR2 FQGNSA. With 1 base removed from V and 7 bases from J, the gap between germline ends came to 14 bases.